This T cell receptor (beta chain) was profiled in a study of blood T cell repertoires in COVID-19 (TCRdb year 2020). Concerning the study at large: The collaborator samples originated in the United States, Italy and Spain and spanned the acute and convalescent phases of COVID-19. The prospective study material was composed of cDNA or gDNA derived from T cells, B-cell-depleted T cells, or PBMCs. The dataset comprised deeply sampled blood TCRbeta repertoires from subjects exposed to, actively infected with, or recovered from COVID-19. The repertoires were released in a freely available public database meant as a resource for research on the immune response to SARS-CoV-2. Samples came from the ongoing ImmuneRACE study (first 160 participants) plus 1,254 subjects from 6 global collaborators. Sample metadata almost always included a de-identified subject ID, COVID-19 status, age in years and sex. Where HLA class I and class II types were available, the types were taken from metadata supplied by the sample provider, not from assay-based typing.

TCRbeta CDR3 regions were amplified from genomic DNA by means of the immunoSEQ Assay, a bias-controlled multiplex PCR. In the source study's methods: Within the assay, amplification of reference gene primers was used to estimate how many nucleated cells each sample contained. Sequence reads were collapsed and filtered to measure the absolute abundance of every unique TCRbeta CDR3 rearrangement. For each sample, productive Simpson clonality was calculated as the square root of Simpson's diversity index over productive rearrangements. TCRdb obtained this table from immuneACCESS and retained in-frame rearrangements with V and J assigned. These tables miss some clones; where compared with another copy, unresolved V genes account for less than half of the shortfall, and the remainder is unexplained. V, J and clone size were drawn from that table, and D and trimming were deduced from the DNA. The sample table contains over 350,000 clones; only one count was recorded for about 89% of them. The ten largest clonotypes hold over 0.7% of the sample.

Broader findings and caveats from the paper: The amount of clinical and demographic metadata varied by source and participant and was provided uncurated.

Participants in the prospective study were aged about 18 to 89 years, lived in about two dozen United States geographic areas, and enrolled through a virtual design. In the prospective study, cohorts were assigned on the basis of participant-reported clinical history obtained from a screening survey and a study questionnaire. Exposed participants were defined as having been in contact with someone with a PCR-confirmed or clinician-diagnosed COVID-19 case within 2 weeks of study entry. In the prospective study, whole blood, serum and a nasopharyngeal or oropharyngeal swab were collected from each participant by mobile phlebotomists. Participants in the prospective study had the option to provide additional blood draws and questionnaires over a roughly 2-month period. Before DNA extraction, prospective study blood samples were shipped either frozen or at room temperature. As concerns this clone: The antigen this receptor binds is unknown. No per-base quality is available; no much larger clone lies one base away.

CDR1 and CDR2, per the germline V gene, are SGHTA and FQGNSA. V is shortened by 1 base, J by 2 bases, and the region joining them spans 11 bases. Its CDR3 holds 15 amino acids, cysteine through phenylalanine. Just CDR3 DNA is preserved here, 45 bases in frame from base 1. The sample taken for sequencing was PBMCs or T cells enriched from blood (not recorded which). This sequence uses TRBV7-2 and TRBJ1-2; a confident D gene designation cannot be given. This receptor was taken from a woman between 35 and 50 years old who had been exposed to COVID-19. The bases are TGTGCCAGCAGCTTAGGTGCAAGGGAGAACTATGGCTACACCTTC. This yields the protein CASSLGARENYGYTF.